The 18 T cell receptor beta chains presented below share a single source sample, sequenced in a study of long-term antiretroviral therapy in people with HIV. With survey level as its setting, the immunoSEQ assay was v3.0. Measured with immunoSEQ multiplex PCR; TCRdb has only the in-frame clones, and not every one. The sample has more than 20,000 clones, roughly 84% seen once. The material sequenced was unsorted PBMCs, taken around 2.5 years after starting antiretroviral therapy. These TCRs come from a man aged 40-55 years with HIV.

CDR3 bases: TGTGCCAGCAGCTTAGATGGGGTAGCGGGGGGAGGTGAGACCCAGTACTTC. Protein sequence: CASSLDGVAGGGETQYF. The rearrangement links TRBV11-2 to TRBJ2-5; 10 bases align to TRBD2. Germline CDR1 is SGHAT and CDR2 is FQNNGV. The length of the CDR3 is 17 residues. V lost 0 bases, J lost 5 bases, and 9 bases stayed unmatched. The full variable domain, with the rest looked up from reference TRBV11-2 and TRBJ2-5, is EAGVAQSPRYKIIEKRQSVAFWCNPISGHATLYWYQQILGQGPKLLIQFQNNGVVDDSQLPKDRFSAERLKGVDSTLKIQPAKLEDSAVYLCASSLDGVAGGGETQYFGPGTRLLVL.

This clone showed up just a few times. This rearrangement joins TRBV4-2 to TRBJ1-5; D gene ambiguous. The CDR3 is made up of 15 amino acids. The V end lost 0 bases, the J end lost 7 bases, and 13 bases lay between the germline ends. CDR1 LGHNA and CDR2 YNFKEQ come from the germline V gene. The CDR3 is CASSQEGQATQPQHF. Here the CDR3 DNA reads TGTGCCAGCAGCCAAGAAGGGCAGGCGACACAGCCCCAGCATTTT.

The chain is built from TRBV11-2 and TRBJ2-7, with 10 bases that match TRBD2. Germline-derived CDR1 and CDR2 are SGHAT and FQNNGV. Germline trimming cut 5 bases from V and 0 bases from J; bases unmatched to any gene: 7. CDR3 size: 16 residues. The CDR3 nucleotides are TGTGCCAGCAGCACCCGAGCGGGAGGGATCTCCTACGAGCAGTACTTC. Translation: CASSTRAGGISYEQYF.

This rearrangement joins TRBV11-2 to TRBJ2-3; 15 bases line up with TRBD2. Germline trimming cut 3 bases from V and 3 bases from J; bases unmatched to any gene: 10. Germline CDR1 and CDR2: SGHAT and FQNNGV. This CDR3 contains 19 residues. The CDR3 spells CASSFPSRTSGGDTDTQYF. CDR3 DNA: TGTGCCAGCAGCTTTCCCTCCCGGACTAGCGGGGGGGATACAGATACGCAGTATTTT.

V usage is TRBV7-6 and J usage is TRBJ2-7; D remains ambiguous. Per germline, CDR1 SGHVS and CDR2 FNYEAQ. This CDR3 is built from 14 residues. Trimming cost V 3 bases and J 5 bases, with 14 bases left between them. For the CDR3, the DNA is TGTGCCAGCAGCTTGTCGAGTGCGGTAAACGAGCAGTACTTC. This encodes CASSLSSAVNEQYF. The complete variable domain, with remaining parts taken from reference TRBV7-6 and TRBJ2-7, reads GAGVSQSPRYKVTKRGQDVALRCDPISGHVSLYWYRQALGQGPEFLTYFNYEAQQDKSGLPNDRFSAERPEGSISTLTIQRTEQRDSAMYRCASSLSSAVNEQYFGPGTRLTVT.

This clone was observed once. The chain couples TRBV6-5 to TRBJ1-1; D gene ambiguous. CDR3 size: 11 residues. CDR1 is MNHEY and CDR2 is SVGAGI in the germline V gene. With 4 bases removed from V and 2 bases from J, the gap between germline ends came to 2 bases. CDR3 loop: CASSSNTEAFF. The CDR3 DNA reads as TGTGCCAGCAGTTCCAACACTGAAGCTTTCTTT.

The chain has TRBV6-4 and TRBJ2-7; D could derive from TRBD1 or TRBD2 (5 bases each). The germline V and J ends were trimmed by 3 bases and 3 bases, with 21 bases remaining between them. There are 17 residues in the CDR3. Germline loops: CDR1 MRHNA, CDR2 SNTAGT. The CDR3 here is CASSDRGEVPLNYEQYF. DNA for the CDR3: TGTGCCAGCAGTGATCGGGGCGAAGTGCCCCTAAACTACGAGCAGTACTTC.

This chain uses TRBV4-1 with TRBJ2-1, with TRBD2 matching 14 bases. V trimming: 4 bases; J trimming: 7 bases; junction bases outside the gene matches: 3. The CDR3 extends over 15 amino acids. The germline gives CDR1 MGHRA, CDR2 YSYEKL. CDR3 region: CASSRGLAGGNEQFF. The CDR3 region has the DNA TGCGCCAGCAGCCGCGGACTAGCGGGGGGTAATGAGCAGTTCTTC.

CDR3 DNA sequence: TGTGCCATCAGGGGGACTAGCGCAGATACGCAGTATTTT. Its protein is CAIRGTSADTQYF. V is TRBV10-3 and J is TRBJ2-3; 10 bases fit TRBD2. The CDR3 is made up of 13 amino acids. Germline V gene lookup returns CDR1 ENHRY and CDR2 SYGVKD. V trimming: 6 bases; J trimming: 4 bases; junction bases outside the gene matches: 1.

DNA of the CDR3: TGCGCCAGCAGGCCCGGGGCGACCACCGGGGAGCTGTTTTTT. Translation: CASRPGATTGELFF. The V and J genes are TRBV5-1 and TRBJ2-2, with D possibly called TRBD1 or TRBD2 (5 bases each). This CDR3 has 14 residues. CDR1 SGHRS and CDR2 YFSETQ come from the germline V gene. V dropped 5 bases and J dropped 4 bases, with 12 bases sitting between them.

This clone has a handful of counts. The chain has TRBV5-3 and TRBJ1-5, with 9 bases that match TRBD1. TRBV5-3 is assigned to the ORF class and has an uncertain function. The CDR3 has 17 residues. V shed 4 bases and J 4 bases; nucleotides not matched to a gene: 12. The CDR3 DNA is TGTGCCAGAAGCCTGACGGTGGAGACAGGGGGTAATCAGCCCCAGCATTTT. It yields the protein CARSLTVETGGNQPQHF.

The genes are TRBV27 and TRBJ2-7; D uncertain. This CDR3 comprises 13 residues. The germline V gene has CDR1 MNHEY and CDR2 SMNVEV (reference sequence). Trimming pared 1 base from V and 7 bases from J, leaving 11 bases between. CDR3 region: CASSLWRLREQYF. CDR3 coding DNA: TGTGCCAGCAGTTTATGGAGACTGAGGGAGCAGTACTTC.

This clone was counted a single time. The rearrangement links TRBV6-1 to TRBJ2-3, with TRBD2 identical over 10 bases. Per the germline V gene, CDR1 is MNHNS and CDR2 is SASEGT. This CDR3 contains 15 residues. Germline trimming cut 0 bases from V and 4 bases from J; bases unmatched to any gene: 1. The CDR3 DNA reads as TGTGCCAGCAGTGAAGCGCTAGCGGGAGCAGATACGCAGTATTTT. Its protein is CASSEALAGADTQYF.

The chain combines TRBV11-2 with TRBJ2-5, with 12 bases fitting TRBD2. Germline trimming cut 6 bases from V and 5 bases from J; bases unmatched to any gene: 7. CDR1 is SGHAT and CDR2 is FQNNGV in the germline V gene. The CDR3 extends over 15 amino acids. CDR3 loop: CASRKTSGGLETQYF. The CDR3 DNA is TGTGCCAGCAGGAAAACTAGCGGGGGGTTGGAGACCCAGTACTTC. Variable domain in full (rest from reference TRBV11-2 and TRBJ2-5): EAGVAQSPRYKIIEKRQSVAFWCNPISGHATLYWYQQILGQGPKLLIQFQNNGVVDDSQLPKDRFSAERLKGVDSTLKIQPAKLEDSAVYLCASRKTSGGLETQYFGPGTRLLVL.

This clone came up once. The chain carries TRBV29-1 and TRBJ2-1; the match to TRBD2 covers 8 bases. V trimming: 4 bases; J trimming: 0 bases; junction bases outside the gene matches: 8. The CDR3 extends over 16 amino acids. Per germline, CDR1 SQVTM and CDR2 ANQGSEA. The CDR3 protein is CSVAGKREISYNEQFF. CDR3 coding DNA: TGCAGCGTTGCGGGGAAGCGGGAGATCTCCTACAATGAGCAGTTCTTC.

The gene calls are TRBV7-3 and TRBJ2-5; D is unresolved. The CDR3 has 15 residues. Trimming took 5 bases from V and 5 from J, leaving 18 bases between them. CDR1 SGHTA and CDR2 FQGTGA come from the germline V gene. The CDR3 DNA follows: TGTGCCAGCAGCCTATTCCCGGGTTCTGGGGAGACCCAGTACTTC. Encoded protein: CASSLFPGSGETQYF.

The rearrangement joins TRBV10-3 to TRBJ1-1; 9 nucleotides line up with TRBD1. The CDR3 contains 14 residues. Germline V gives CDR1 ENHRY, CDR2 SYGVKD. V was pared by 3 bases and J by 8 bases, with 7 bases of the junction left unmatched. The CDR3 spells CAISEPRGTGEAFF. The CDR3 region has the DNA TGTGCCATCAGTGAACCAAGAGGGACAGGGGAAGCTTTCTTT.

The chain links TRBV18 to TRBJ2-5; 11 bases agree with TRBD2. V dropped 3 bases and J dropped 5; count of bases not matched to a gene: 2. CDR3 size: 14 residues. Germline CDR1 and CDR2: KGHSH and LQKENI. The CDR3, as DNA: TGTGCCAGCTCACCGGTAGCGGGAGGGGAGACCCAGTACTTC. Protein sequence: CASSPVAGGETQYF.